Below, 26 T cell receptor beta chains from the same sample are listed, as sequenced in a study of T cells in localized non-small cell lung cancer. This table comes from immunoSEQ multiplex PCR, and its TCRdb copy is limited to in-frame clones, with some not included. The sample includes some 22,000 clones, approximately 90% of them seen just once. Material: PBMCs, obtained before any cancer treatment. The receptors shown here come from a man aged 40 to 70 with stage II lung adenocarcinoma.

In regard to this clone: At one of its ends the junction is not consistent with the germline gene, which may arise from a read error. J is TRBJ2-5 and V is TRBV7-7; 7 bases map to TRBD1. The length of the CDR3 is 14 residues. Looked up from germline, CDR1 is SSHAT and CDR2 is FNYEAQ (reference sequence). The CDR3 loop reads CASSQGTAQETQYF. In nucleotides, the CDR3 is TGTGCTAGCAGCCAAGGGACAGCCCAAGAGACCCAGTACTTC.

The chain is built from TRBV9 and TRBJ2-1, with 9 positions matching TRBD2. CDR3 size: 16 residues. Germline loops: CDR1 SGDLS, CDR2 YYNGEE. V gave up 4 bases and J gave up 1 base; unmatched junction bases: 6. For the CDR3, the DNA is TGTGCCAGCAGCCCGCGACTAGCGGAGTCCTACAATGAGCAGTTCTTC. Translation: CASSPRLAESYNEQFF.

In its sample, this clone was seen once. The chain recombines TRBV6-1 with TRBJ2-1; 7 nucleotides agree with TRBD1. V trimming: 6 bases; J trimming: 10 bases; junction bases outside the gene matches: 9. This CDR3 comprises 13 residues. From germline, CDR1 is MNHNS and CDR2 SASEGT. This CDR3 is CASRDGQVYEQFF. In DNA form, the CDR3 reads TGTGCCAGCAGGGATGGACAGGTCTACGAGCAGTTCTTC.

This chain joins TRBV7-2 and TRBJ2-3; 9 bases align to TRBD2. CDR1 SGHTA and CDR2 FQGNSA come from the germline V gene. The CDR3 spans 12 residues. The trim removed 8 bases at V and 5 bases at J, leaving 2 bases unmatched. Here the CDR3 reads CASERGEDTQYF. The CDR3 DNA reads TGTGCCAGCGAGCGGGGGGAAGATACGCAGTATTTT.

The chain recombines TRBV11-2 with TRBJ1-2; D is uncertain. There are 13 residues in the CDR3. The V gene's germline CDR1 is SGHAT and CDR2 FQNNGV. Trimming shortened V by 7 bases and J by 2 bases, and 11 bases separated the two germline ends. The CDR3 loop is CASTLDLNYGYTF. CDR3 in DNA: TGTGCCAGCACGTTAGACCTGAACTATGGCTACACCTTC.

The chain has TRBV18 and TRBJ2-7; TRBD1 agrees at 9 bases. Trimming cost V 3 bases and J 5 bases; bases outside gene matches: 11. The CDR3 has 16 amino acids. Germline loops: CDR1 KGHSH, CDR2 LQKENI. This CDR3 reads CASSPDVGTGSNEQYF. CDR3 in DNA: TGTGCCAGCTCACCGGACGTTGGGACAGGGTCTAACGAGCAGTACTTC.

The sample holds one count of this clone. Here the CDR3 DNA reads TGTGCCAGCAGCTTAATGGCTAGCGGGGGGGCAGGTGGATACGAGCAGTACTTC. This codes for CASSLMASGGAGGYEQYF. V gene TRBV7-2 combines with J gene TRBJ2-7; the match to TRBD2 covers 12 bases. V shed 2 bases and J 4 bases; nucleotides not matched to a gene: 12. CDR1 is SGHTA and CDR2 is FQGNSA in the germline V gene. This CDR3 spans 18 amino acids.

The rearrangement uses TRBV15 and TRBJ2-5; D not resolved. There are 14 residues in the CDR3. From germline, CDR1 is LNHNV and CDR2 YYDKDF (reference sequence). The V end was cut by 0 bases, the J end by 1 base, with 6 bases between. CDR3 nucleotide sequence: TGTGCCACCAGCAGAGATGTCAGCCAAGAGACCCAGTACTTC. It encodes CATSRDVSQETQYF.

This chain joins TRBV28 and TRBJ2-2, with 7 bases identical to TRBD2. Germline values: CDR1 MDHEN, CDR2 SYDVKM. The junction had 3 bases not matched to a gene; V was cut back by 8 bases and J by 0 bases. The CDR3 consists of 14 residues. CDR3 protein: CASRGGANTGELFF. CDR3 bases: TGTGCCAGCCGGGGAGGGGCGAACACCGGGGAGCTGTTTTTT.

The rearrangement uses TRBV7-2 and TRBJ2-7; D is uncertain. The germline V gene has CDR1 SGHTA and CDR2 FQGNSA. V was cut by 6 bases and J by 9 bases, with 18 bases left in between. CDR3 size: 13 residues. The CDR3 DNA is TGTGCCAGCAGATTAACCAGAGACTCTGGGCAGTACTTC. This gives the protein CASRLTRDSGQYF.

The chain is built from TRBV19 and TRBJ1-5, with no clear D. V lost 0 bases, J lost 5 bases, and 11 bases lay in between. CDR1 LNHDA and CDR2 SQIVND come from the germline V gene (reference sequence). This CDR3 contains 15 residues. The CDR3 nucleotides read TGTGCCAGTAGTATAGATCAAAGGCCCTATCAGCCCCAGCATTTT. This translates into CASSIDQRPYQPQHF.

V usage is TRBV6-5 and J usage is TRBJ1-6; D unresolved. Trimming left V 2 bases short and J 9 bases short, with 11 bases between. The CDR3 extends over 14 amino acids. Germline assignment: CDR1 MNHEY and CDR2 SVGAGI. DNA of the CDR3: TGTGCCAGCAGTTACGATCCCGACATTTCACCCCTCCACTTT. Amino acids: CASSYDPDISPLHF.

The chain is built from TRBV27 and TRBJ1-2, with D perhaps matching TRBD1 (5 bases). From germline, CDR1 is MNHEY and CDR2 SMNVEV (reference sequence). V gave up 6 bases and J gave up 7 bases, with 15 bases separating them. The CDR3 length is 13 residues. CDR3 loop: CASSPGQGSGYTF. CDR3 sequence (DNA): TGTGCCAGCAGCCCGGGGCAGGGTAGTGGCTACACCTTC.

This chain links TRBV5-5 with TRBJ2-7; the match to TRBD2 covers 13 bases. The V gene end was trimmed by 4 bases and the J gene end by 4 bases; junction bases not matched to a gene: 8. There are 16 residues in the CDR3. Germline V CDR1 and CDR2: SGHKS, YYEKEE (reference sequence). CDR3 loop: CASSPGTSGVEYEQYF. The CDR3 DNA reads TGTGCCAGCAGCCCGGGGACTAGCGGGGTCGAGTACGAGCAGTACTTC.

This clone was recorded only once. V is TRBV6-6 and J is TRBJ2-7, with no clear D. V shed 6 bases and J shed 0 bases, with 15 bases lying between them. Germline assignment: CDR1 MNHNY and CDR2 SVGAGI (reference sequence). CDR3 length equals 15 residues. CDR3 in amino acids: CASSRRAESSYEQYF. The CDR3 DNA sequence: TGTGCCAGCAGCCGACGGGCGGAAAGCTCCTACGAGCAGTACTTC.

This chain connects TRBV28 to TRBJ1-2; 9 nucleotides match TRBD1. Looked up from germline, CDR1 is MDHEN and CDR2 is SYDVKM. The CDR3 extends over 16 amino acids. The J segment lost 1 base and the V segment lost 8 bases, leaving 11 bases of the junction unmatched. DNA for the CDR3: TGTGCCAGCCATGGGGGGGACAGGGAATTTAACTATGGCTACACCTTC. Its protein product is CASHGGDREFNYGYTF.

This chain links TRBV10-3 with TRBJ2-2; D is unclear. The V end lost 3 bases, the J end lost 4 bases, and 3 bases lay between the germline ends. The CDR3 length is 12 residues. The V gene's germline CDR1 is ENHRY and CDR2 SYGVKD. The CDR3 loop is CAISDGTGELFF. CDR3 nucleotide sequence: TGTGCCATCAGTGACGGCACCGGGGAGCTGTTTTTT.

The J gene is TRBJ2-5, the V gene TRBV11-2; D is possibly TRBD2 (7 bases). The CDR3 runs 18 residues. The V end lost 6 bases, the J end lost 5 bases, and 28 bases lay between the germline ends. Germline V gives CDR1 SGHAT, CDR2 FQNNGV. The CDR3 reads CASRSGRGAGFSRETQYF. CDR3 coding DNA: TGTGCCAGCAGATCTGGCCGGGGGGCAGGGTTTAGCCGGGAGACCCAGTACTTC.

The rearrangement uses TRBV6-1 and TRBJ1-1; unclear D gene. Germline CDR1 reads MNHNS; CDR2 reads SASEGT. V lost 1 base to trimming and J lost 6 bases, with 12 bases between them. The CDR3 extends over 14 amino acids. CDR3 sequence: CASSEDLAAAEAFF. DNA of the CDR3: TGTGCCAGCAGTGAAGATCTTGCGGCCGCTGAAGCTTTCTTT.

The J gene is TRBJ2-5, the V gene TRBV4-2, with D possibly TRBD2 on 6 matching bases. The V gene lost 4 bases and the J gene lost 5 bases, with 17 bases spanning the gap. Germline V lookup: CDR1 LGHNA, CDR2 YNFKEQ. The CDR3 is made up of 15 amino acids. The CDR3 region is CASSLLGTPGETQYF. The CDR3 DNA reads TGTGCCAGCAGCCTCCTGGGGACTCCGGGGGAGACCCAGTACTTC.

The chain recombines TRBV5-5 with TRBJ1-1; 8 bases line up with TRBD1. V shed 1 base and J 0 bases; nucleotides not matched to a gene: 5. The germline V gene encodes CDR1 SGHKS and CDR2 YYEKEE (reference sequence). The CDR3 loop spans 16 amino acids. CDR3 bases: TGTGCCAGCAGCTTGCGACAGGGGATTATGAACACTGAAGCTTTCTTT. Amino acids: CASSLRQGIMNTEAFF. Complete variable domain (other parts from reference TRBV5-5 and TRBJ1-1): DAGVTQSPTHLIKTRGQQVTLRCSPISGHKSVSWYQQVLGQGPQFIFQYYEKEERGRGNFPDRFSARQFPNYSSELNVNALLLGDSALYLCASSLRQGIMNTEAFFGQGTRLTVV.

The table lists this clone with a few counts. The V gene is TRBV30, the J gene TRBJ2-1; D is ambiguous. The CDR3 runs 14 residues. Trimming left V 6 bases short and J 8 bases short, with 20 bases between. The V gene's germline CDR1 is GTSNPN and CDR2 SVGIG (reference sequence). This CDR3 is CACSGNSSPHEQFF. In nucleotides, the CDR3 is TGTGCCTGCTCGGGCAACTCTTCCCCCCATGAGCAGTTCTTC.

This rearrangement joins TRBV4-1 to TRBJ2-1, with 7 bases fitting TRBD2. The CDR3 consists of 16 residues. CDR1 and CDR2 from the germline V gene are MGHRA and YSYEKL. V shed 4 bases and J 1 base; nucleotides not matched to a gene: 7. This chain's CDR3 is CASSREGQASYNEQFF. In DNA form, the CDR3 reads TGCGCCAGCAGCCGGGAGGGCCAGGCGTCCTACAATGAGCAGTTCTTC.

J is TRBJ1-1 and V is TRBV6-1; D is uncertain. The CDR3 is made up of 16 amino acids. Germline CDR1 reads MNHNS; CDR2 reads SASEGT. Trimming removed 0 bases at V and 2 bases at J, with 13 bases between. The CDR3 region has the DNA TGTGCCAGCAGTGAAGCATGGGGAGGCGTAAACACTGAAGCTTTCTTT. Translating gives CASSEAWGGVNTEAFF.

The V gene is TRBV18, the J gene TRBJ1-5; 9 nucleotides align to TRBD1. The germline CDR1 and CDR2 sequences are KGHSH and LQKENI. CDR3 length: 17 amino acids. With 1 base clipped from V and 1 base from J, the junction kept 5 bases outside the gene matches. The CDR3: CASSPQGGTGSNQPQHF. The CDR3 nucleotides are TGTGCCAGCTCACCACAGGGTGGGACAGGGAGCAATCAGCCCCAGCATTTT.

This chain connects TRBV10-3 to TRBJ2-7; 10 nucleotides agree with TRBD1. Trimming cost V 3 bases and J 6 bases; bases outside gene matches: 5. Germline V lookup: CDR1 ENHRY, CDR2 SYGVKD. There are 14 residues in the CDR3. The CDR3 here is CAISDWDRGREQYF. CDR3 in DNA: TGTGCCATCAGTGACTGGGACAGGGGTCGCGAGCAGTACTTC.